This T cell receptor (beta chain) was retrieved from a study of cytomegalovirus exposure and HLA in healthy donors (dated by TCRdb to the late 2010s). Describing the broader study: According to an earlier analysis of around 600 of the donors, about 179 million T cells yielded 90 million to 140 million unique TCR beta sequences and 276 Gb of sequence data. In an earlier analysis of 500 to 650 of the donors, high-throughput TCR beta sequencing was used to judge whether each TCR beta V gene segment behaved as functional or pseudogenic. Donor age, sex, ethnicity and CMV serostatus were compiled together with the repertoire data. Roughly 5 DR-DQ haplotypes were handled as single units for association and clustering, since linkage in the cohort was strong. To predict cytomegalovirus infection status, the study combined high-throughput TCR immunosequencing, statistical association of individual TCRs with disease status, and machine learning. Among the roughly 400 genotyped donors, more than 70% belonged to the genetic ancestry cluster associated with self-reported Caucasian donors. HLA typing included class I and class II loci at four-digit resolution. An early release covering roughly 640 HLA-typed donors comprised about 300 gigabases of sequencing data and roughly 85 million unique TCR sequences. In the later analysis, no new phenotypic data were used to find candidate immune exposures; instead, reliance was placed on TCR beta sequences and their occurrence across donors. On average, roughly 250,000 unique TCR beta nucleotide sequences were sequenced per donor among a few hundred genotyped donors of the cohort, with roughly 18% of those sequences being non-productive. In a later genetic analysis, genome-wide SNP genotypes for 398 of the 666 donors were used, and that subset was treated as a discovery cohort. Typing coverage differed by locus: A, B, C, DRB1 and DQB1 were typed in roughly 629-630 donors, DQA1 in about 550, DPA1 in approximately 600, and DPB1 in 472. Every discovery cohort repertoire had been produced on one sequencing platform. To study patterns of TCR occurrence, a later analysis re-analyzed previously published TCR beta repertoires from just over 650 donors and added high-resolution HLA genotyping. Besides the first cohort of hundreds of subjects, a separate validation cohort made up of 95 to 150 different subjects was used. The aim of the study was to test whether cataloging public T cell receptors could identify signatures of past pathogen exposure. The study used immunosequencing to profile the T cell repertoires of 666 subjects and linked those repertoires to cytomegalovirus serostatus. Broad study findings and their caveats: A later genetic analysis associated a missense DCLRE1C variant with V-gene and J-gene trimming of TCR beta chains, and an independent cohort replicated the association. In vitro tests confirmed that three of the cytomegalovirus-associated TCR beta chains recognize cytomegalovirus antigens. In a later analysis, HLA-associated TCR beta chains showed more clonal expansion and lower generation probabilities than non-associated chains that were equally common. Some 15 rarely observed V segments, including chromosome 9 orphons, were excluded from the earlier analysis of about 610 of the donors because counts were too low. In a later analysis, several top co-occurrence clusters were reported to appear linked to parvovirus B19, influenza, CMV and Epstein-Barr virus. According to a later analysis, TCR association rates differed among HLA loci, with DRB1 alleles showing the most associated TCRs and HLA-C alleles showing the fewest. Some IMGT-functional V segments, including TRBV6-2 and TRBV6-3, could not be told apart with the 87-base-pair reads, so those segments were excluded. A further reported finding was that TCR beta sequences accurately predicted the HLA-A and HLA-B alleles for most subjects in the first cohort. In an earlier analysis of under 600 of the donors, most TCR beta V segments were observed in productive rearrangements about 87% or about 30% of the time, broadly matching IMGT annotations. Strong co-occurrence of HLA alleles, especially DR and DQ, made assigning TCR associations to individual alleles difficult. While some public TCRs were present in many individuals, most TCR sequences turned up only very rarely across donors. Linkage disequilibrium might explain the correlated functional status among segregating V segments, but an unknown experimental factor could not be ruled out. A group of highly shared sequence variants was considered likely to be a technical artifact of the sequencing pipeline. According to a later genetic analysis, donors in an Asian-associated ancestry cluster had fewer N-insertions in productive TCRs than the approximately 690-donor mean. In the study, around 150 TCR beta chains were listed as associated with cytomegalovirus. A later analysis associated about 16,000 TCR beta sequences with specific HLA alleles at a false discovery rate of 0.05. Because HLA typing was unavailable for some donors at each locus, only the typed subset was used in association tests. The classifier was reported to diagnose cytomegalovirus status with high specificity and sensitivity in both the original and validation cohorts. This cohort had only TCR beta chains sequenced, and the lack of alpha or paired-chain data limited which features could be detected. According to the authors, the approach could potentially be generalized to other disease states and immunological phenotypes. A later analysis found that most CMV-associated TCR beta chains appeared HLA-restricted, with HLA associations seemingly driven largely by CMV exposure. Sequencing depth was assumed to be roughly uniform across donors in the presence/absence analyses, though that assumption may not hold. The only immune exposure information available for the cohort was CMV serostatus.

The library was made by the immunoSEQ multiplex PCR assay. For the multiplex PCR, a mixture combining 60 forward primers for TCR Vbeta segments and 13 reverse primers for TCR Jbeta segments was used. The CDR3 region of rearranged TCR beta genes was amplified from genomic DNA by a multiplex PCR assay. The Illumina HiSeq System was used to sequence the amplified TCR beta libraries as 87-base-pair reads. The original methods were these. Across the 500 to 700 repertoires, a later analysis counted approximately 83 million unique TCR beta chains, roughly 11 million of which were shared by at least two donors. Raw reads were error-corrected and collapsed into unique sequences by a nearest-neighbor algorithm in which closely related sequences were merged to remove PCR and sequencing errors. Alignment of CDR3 sequences to IMGT reference sequences was used to assign V, D and J gene segments. Each retained sequence needed at least a six-nucleotide match to both a V gene segment and a J gene segment. Rearrangements were called productive when the CDR3 lacked stop codons and stayed in frame with V and J; all others were non-productive. CDR3 was defined by IMGT convention, running from the second conserved V-encoded cysteine to the conserved J-encoded phenylalanine. In an earlier analysis of just under 600 of the donors, sequences lacking an unambiguous match to a single V gene segment were excluded. In an earlier analysis of several hundred of the donors, a V segment was called functional when productive rearrangements were above 56.7%, and segregating when the standard deviation between donors exceeded 5%. A statistical classification framework was developed to diagnose cytomegalovirus status using the catalog of TCR beta chain sequences. V and J gene assignment, in a later analysis, came from comparing TCR nucleotide sequences with IMGT/GENE-DB human TR gene sequences. A later analysis assigned CDR3 sequences and most-parsimonious VDJ recombination scenarios with the TCRdist pipeline. In a later analysis, each TCR beta chain was defined by its CDR3 amino acid sequence together with its V-gene family, and reads lacking a unique V-gene family were excluded. To address suspected cross-contamination and a sequencing artifact, a later analysis removed approximately 600 highly shared, low-generation-probability nucleotide sequences. For each public chain, a later analysis derived a clonal expansion index from normalized ranks of inferred template counts within each repertoire. In a later analysis, generation probabilities were computed using a VDJ recombination model fitted to out-of-frame rearrangements, and the results were checked against IGoR. In a later analysis, hypergeometric tests were used to score TCR-TCR, TCR-HLA and TCR-CMV co-occurrence, with a repertoire-size bias correction applied to TCR pairs. A later analysis estimated false discovery rates by permuting HLA or CMV assignments 20 times. In a later analysis, co-occurring TCRs were grouped using DBSCAN, and TCRdist sequence similarity was added for clustering within HLA-allele-positive subsets. Repertoires with fewer than 30,000 or more than 120,000 public chains, plus five repertoires with anomalous nucleotide sharing, were excluded from co-occurrence clustering. TCRdb limited this immuneACCESS table to in-frame rearrangements with V and J called. A share of clones is missing; checked studies link under half to unresolved V genes, and the rest is unexplained. The DNA gave D and trimming, while V, J and clone size come from that table. The sample table records approximately 140,000 clones; around 78% of these occur just once. The ten largest clonotypes hold 3% of the sample.

The germline V gene specifies SGHRS as CDR1 and YFSETQ as CDR2. Measured from the cysteine to the phenylalanine, the CDR3 is 14 residues long. Solely the CDR3 DNA is kept, with 42 bases framed from the first base. The junction shows trimming of 4 bases on V and 1 base on J, and the gene matches do not reach 4 bases of it. This clone has only a few counts. There is no known antigen for this receptor. One base away there is no much larger clone; base qualities are not given. The cohort comprised some 730 healthy bone marrow donors. At the time of sampling, all cohort members were nominally healthy, though unrecorded immune exposures were likely present. The donor tested CMV seropositive, placing the donor among the 289 seropositive members of the cohort. A peripheral blood sample was provided by each donor, and peripheral blood mononuclear cells were used for TCR beta sequencing. The Qiagen DNeasy Blood Extraction Kit was used to extract genomic DNA from the blood cell samples.

The sequence was obtained from a man aged 40-49 years in good health and CMV-seropositive. The chain is made from TRBV5-1 and TRBJ1-1; 7 bases in between match TRBD1. The source material was PBMCs. The bases read TGCGCCAGCAGCGGAACAGGGGCGAACACTGAAGCTTTCTTT. This codes for CASSGTGANTEAFF.